Described below is a single T cell receptor (delta chain) sequence and its context. Its specificity is not known. The CDR3 contains 17 residues. V lost 3 bases and J lost 0, with 14 bases in between. Looked up from germline, CDR1 is TSWWSYY and CDR2 is QGS. This record comes from a study of Vδ1+ human thymocytes. Whole-study results and caveats: Highly polyclonal TRG and TRD repertoires with Gaussian CDR3 length distributions appeared in thymus. Donors shared many TRG clonotypes but few TRD clonotypes. The authors advised highly purified populations and single-cell validation.

Purity of the sorted Vdelta1+ thymocytes ranged from about 98% to 99.6%. Sequences come from RNA converted to cDNA by reverse transcription. The CDR3 regions were amplified by multiplex PCR from V-gene primers to a constant-region primer. TCRdb re-identified clones in the multiplex PCR reads via CATT. Of about 58,000 delta-chain clones listed, roughly 16% are singletons. The sequence was collected from a girl younger than two who had congenital heart surgery. The V call is TRDV1, the J call TRDJ2, with D perhaps matching TRDD3 (5 bases). Sequencing was done on a sample of Vdelta1+ gamma-delta thymocytes from the thymus. The sample's subset: FACS-sorted CD3+ TCRalphabeta- TCRVdelta1+ TCRVdelta2- thymocytes. In nucleotides, the CDR3 is TGTGCTCTTGGGGAGGACGGGAGGGGAACTTTGACAGCACAACTCTTCTTT. The encoded protein is CALGEDGRGTLTAQLFF.